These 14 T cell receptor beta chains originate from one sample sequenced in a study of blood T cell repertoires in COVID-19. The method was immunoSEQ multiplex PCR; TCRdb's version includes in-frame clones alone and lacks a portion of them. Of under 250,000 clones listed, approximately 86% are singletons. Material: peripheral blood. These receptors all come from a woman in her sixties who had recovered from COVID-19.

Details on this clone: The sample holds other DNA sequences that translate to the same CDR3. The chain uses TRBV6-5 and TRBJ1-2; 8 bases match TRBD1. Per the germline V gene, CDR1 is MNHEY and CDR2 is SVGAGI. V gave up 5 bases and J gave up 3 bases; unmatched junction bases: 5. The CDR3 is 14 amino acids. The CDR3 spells CASSLQGADYGYTF. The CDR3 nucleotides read TGTGCCAGCAGTCTGCAGGGGGCGGACTATGGCTACACCTTC.

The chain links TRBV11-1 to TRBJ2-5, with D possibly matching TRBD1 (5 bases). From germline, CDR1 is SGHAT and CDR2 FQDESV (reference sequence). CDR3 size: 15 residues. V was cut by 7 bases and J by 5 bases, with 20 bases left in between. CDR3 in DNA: TGTGCCAGCACACTTGGCCTGGGGCGCCGGGAGACCCAGTACTTC. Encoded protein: CASTLGLGRRETQYF.

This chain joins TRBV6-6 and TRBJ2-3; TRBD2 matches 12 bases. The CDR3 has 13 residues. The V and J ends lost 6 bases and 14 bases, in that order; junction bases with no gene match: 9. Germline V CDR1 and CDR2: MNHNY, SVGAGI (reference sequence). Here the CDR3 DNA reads TGTGCCAGCAGCTCACTACTAGCGGGGGGCGGGTATTTT. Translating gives CASSSLLAGGGYF.

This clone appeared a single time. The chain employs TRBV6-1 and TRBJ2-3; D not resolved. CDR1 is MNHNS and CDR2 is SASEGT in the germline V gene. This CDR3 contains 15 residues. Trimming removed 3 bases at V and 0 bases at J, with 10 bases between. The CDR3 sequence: CASSDGETSTDTQYF. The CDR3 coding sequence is TGTGCCAGCAGTGATGGCGAGACTAGCACAGATACGCAGTATTTT.

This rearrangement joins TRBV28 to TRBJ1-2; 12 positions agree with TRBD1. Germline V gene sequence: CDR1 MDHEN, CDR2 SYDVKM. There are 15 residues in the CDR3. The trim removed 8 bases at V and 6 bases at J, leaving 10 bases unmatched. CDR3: CASCLLGQGANGYTF. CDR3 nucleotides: TGTGCCAGCTGCCTTCTGGGACAGGGGGCCAATGGCTACACCTTC.

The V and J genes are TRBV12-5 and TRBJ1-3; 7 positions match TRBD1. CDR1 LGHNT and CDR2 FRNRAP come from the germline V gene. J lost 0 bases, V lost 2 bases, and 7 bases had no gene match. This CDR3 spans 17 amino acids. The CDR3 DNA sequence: TGTGCTAGTGGTTTGCTTCACGGGACAGACTCTGGAAACACCATATATTTT. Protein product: CASGLLHGTDSGNTIYF.

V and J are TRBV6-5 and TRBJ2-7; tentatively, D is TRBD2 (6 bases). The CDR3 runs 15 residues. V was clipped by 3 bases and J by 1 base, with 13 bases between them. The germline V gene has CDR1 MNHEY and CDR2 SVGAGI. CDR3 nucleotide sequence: TGTGCCAGCAGTTATGGTGGCGGGGAGTCCTACGAGCAGTACTTC. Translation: CASSYGGGESYEQYF.

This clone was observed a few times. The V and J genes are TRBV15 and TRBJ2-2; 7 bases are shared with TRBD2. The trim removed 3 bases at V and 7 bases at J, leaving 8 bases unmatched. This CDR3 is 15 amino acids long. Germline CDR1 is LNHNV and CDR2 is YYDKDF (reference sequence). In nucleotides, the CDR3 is TGTGCCACCAGCAGTCAGCGGGGAGGGATCGGGGAGCTGTTTTTT. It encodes CATSSQRGGIGELFF.

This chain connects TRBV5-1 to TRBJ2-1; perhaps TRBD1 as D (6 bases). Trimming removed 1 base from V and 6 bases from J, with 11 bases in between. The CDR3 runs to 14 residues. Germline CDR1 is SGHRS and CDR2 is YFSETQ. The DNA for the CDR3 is TGCGCCAGCAGCTTGAGCCCAGGGGTCAATGAGCAGTTCTTC. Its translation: CASSLSPGVNEQFF.

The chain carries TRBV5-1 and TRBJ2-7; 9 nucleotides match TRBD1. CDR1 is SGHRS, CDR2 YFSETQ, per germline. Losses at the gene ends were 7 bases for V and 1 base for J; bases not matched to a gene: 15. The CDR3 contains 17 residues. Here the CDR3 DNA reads TGCGCCAGCCAACGGACAGGGGCTACTCGGAATTCCTACGAGCAGTACTTC. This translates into CASQRTGATRNSYEQYF.

CDR3 bases: TGTGCCAGCAGTCGGGTCGAGGGGGCCCCATTCCGGGAGCTGTTTTTT. Translation gives CASSRVEGAPFRELFF. V and J are TRBV14 and TRBJ2-2, with 7 nucleotides matching TRBD1. V trimming: 6 bases; J trimming: 9 bases; junction bases outside the gene matches: 16. CDR3 length: 16 amino acids. Per germline, CDR1 SGHDN and CDR2 FVKESK. The variable domain in full, with the rest retrieved from reference TRBV14 and TRBJ2-2, is EAGVTQFPSHSVIEKGQTVTLRCDPISGHDNLYWYRRVMGKEIKFLLHFVKESKQDESGMPNNRFLAERTGGTYSTLKVQPAELEDSGVYFCASSRVEGAPFRELFFGEGSRLTVL.

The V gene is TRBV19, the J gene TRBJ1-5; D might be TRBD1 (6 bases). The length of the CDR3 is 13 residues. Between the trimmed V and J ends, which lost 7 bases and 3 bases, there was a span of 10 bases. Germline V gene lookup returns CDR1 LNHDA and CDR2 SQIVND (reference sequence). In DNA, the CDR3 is TGTGCCAGTACCGACAGGCCCAATCAGCCCCAGCATTTT. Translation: CASTDRPNQPQHF.

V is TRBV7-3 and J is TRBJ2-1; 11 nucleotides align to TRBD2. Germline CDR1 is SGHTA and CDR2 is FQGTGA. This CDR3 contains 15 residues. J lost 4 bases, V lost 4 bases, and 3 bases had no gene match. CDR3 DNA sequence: TGTGCCAGCAGCTCCTCTAGCGGGGGGTACAATGAGCAGTTCTTC. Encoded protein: CASSSSSGGYNEQFF.

CDR3 region: CASSFGTTTYEQYF. In nucleotides, the CDR3 is TGTGCCAGCAGCTTCGGGACTACTACCTACGAGCAGTACTTC. The V and J genes are TRBV7-2 and TRBJ2-7, with 7 bases identical to TRBD2. The V gene's germline CDR1 is SGHTA and CDR2 FQGNSA. V was clipped by 3 bases and J by 2 bases; unmatched bases: 4. The CDR3 sequence is 14 residues long.